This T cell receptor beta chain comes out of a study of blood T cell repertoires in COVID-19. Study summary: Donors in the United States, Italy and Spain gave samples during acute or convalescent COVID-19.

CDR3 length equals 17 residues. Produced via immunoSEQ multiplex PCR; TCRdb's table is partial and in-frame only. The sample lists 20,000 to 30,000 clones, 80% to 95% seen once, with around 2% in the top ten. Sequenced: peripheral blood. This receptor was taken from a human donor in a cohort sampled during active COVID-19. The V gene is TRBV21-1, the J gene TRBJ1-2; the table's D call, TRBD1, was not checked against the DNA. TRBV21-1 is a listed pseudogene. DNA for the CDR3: TGTGCCAGCAGCAAACTCACTACCACGGGACAGTCTTATGGCTACACCTTC. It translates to CASSKLTTTGQSYGYTF.